Listed below are T cell receptor beta chains from one sample, sequenced in a study of T cells after yellow fever vaccination. In TCRdb, the 5' RACE reads were re-called with MiXCR into one record per CDR3 protein. The repertoire consists of about 240,000 distinct CDR3 sequences, with around 7% occurring once and the leading ten covering roughly 0.86%. The source was CD4+ T cells sorted from PBMCs, collected 15 days after the yellow fever booster vaccination. These receptors all come from a man aged 25-40 years who received the YFV17D yellow fever vaccine. Both conserved end residues are part of each CDR3. A D gene is named only where the DNA matches it firmly. Where a row states a size, it is once, few, many or the class of an expanded clone; other rows omit it.

j_call d_call clone_size v_call cdr3_aa cdr3_nt
TRBJ2-1 TRBD2 many TRBV7-2 CASRSGLVNEQFF TGTGCCAGCAGATCTGGACTAGTTAATGAGCAGTTCTTC
TRBJ2-1 - few TRBV6-2/TRBV6-3 CASSPWAIYNEQFF TGTGCCAGCAGCCCATGGGCGATTTACAATGAGCAGTTCTTC
TRBJ2-2 TRBD2 many TRBV7-6 CASSVTSGSNTGELFF TGTGCCAGCAGCGTAACTAGCGGGAGTAACACCGGGGAGCTGTTTTTT
TRBJ1-3 - few TRBV5-1 CASSLAMGKGNTIYF TGCGCCAGCAGCTTGGCGATGGGGAAAGGAAACACCATATATTTT
TRBJ2-3 - many TRBV12-3/TRBV12-4 CASSPRLGRDTQYF TGTGCCAGCAGTCCCCGACTAGGTCGGGATACGCAGTATTTT
TRBJ2-1 - many TRBV3-1 CASSQARSSYNEQFF TGTGCCAGCAGCCAAGCGAGGAGCTCCTACAATGAGCAGTTCTTC
TRBJ2-7 - many TRBV12-3/TRBV12-4 CATAAQSYEQYF TGTGCCACCGCGGCGCAGTCCTACGAGCAGTACTTC
TRBJ2-3 TRBD1 many TRBV5-6 CASSLGTDTDTQYF TGTGCCAGCAGTTTAGGGACAGACACAGATACGCAGTATTTT
TRBJ2-7 TRBD1 - TRBV6-2/TRBV6-3 CASSYSLRQGRSYEQYF TGTGCCAGCAGTTACTCCCTACGACAGGGACGCTCCTACGAGCAGTACTTC
TRBJ2-3 TRBD2 many TRBV6-5 CATSGGVTGTQYF TGTGCCACCTCGGGGGGGGTGACGGGGACGCAGTATTTT
TRBJ2-1 - few TRBV5-6 CASSLTFGYEQFF TGTGCCAGCAGCTTGACGTTCGGTTATGAGCAGTTCTTC
TRBJ2-5 TRBD1 few TRBV20-1 CSASQPQGQSQETQYF TGCAGTGCTAGCCAACCCCAGGGACAGTCCCAAGAGACCCAGTACTTC
TRBJ2-7 - many TRBV7-2 CASSSQGGAALYEQYF TGTGCCAGCAGCTCCCAAGGGGGGGCCGCCTTGTACGAGCAGTACTTC
TRBJ2-1 - once TRBV3-1 CATSSRDKAYNEQFF TGTGCCACCAGCTCCCGGGACAAAGCCTACAATGAGCAGTTCTTC
TRBJ1-2 TRBD1 - TRBV7-2 CASTPDRGVLMNGYTF TGTGCCAGCACCCCGGACAGGGGCGTTCTGATGAACGGCTACACCTTC
TRBJ1-3 - few TRBV5-1 CASSPGLSNGNTIYF TGCGCCAGCAGCCCAGGGCTTTCGAATGGAAACACCATATATTTT
TRBJ2-7 TRBD1 few TRBV20-1 CSARIPGQYEQYF TGCAGTGCTAGAATTCCGGGACAGTACGAGCAGTACTTC
TRBJ2-5 - many TRBV5-1 CASSLGLATGETQYF TGCGCCAGCAGCCTGGGACTTGCAACAGGGGAGACCCAGTACTTC
TRBJ2-5 - many TRBV15 CATSRDWMGRETQYF TGTGCCACCAGCAGAGATTGGATGGGGCGAGAGACCCAGTACTTC
TRBJ2-1 - many TRBV5-1 CASSLAGARGNEQFF TGCGCCAGCAGCTTGGCGGGAGCGAGGGGGAATGAGCAGTTCTTC
TRBJ1-2 - few TRBV5-1 CASSLTAQNYGYTF TGCGCCAGCAGCTTGACGGCACAGAACTATGGCTACACCTTC
TRBJ2-5 - few TRBV29-1 CSALRLTQETQYF TGCAGCGCCCTCCGGTTGACTCAAGAGACCCAGTACTTC
TRBJ1-1 - few TRBV14 CASSVRPDSEAFF TGTGCCAGCAGCGTACGCCCGGACAGTGAAGCTTTCTTT
TRBJ2-7 - - TRBV20-1 CSANYFQTAGQYF TGCAGTGCTAATTATTTTCAGACCGCAGGGCAGTACTTC
TRBJ1-2 - few TRBV6-6 CASSPGHYGYTF TGTGCCAGCAGTCCAGGCCACTATGGCTACACCTTC
TRBJ2-3 - few TRBV7-6 CASSFGRSGFGDTQYF TGTGCCAGCAGCTTCGGCCGGTCAGGGTTCGGAGATACGCAGTATTTT
TRBJ2-3 - few TRBV20-1 CSGGGTPSDTQYF TGCAGTGGTGGGGGGACTCCTTCAGATACGCAGTATTTT
TRBJ2-2 - - TRBV6-2/TRBV6-3 CASSLERANTGELFF TGTGCCAGCAGTCTAGAAAGAGCGAACACCGGGGAGCTGTTTTTT
TRBJ2-3 TRBD2 - TRBV5-5 CASSSLGTSRDTQYF TGTGCCAGCAGCTCTTTGGGGACTAGCAGAGATACGCAGTATTTT
TRBJ1-2 - few TRBV12-3/TRBV12-4 CAGGGEEGTRYTF TGTGCCGGGGGGGGAGAAGAGGGTACACGCTACACCTTC
TRBJ2-1 TRBD2 - TRBV3-1 CASSPSGRANEQFF TGTGCCAGCAGCCCTAGCGGGAGAGCGAATGAGCAGTTCTTC
TRBJ2-2 - few TRBV27 CASSTGTQSGELFF TGTGCCAGCAGTACCGGGACTCAGTCGGGGGAGCTGTTTTTT
TRBJ2-7 - many TRBV21-1 CASSKRAGLAGSNEQYF TGTGCCAGCAGCAAACGAGCCGGACTAGCGGGAAGTAACGAGCAGTACTTC
TRBJ2-1 - - TRBV20-1 CSAIRGGIIDEQFF TGCAGTGCTATAAGGGGCGGAATTATCGATGAGCAGTTCTTC
TRBJ2-7 TRBD2 - TRBV5-4 CASSPGTSGRSYEQYF TGTGCCAGCAGCCCGGGGACTAGCGGGCGCTCCTACGAGCAGTACTTC
TRBJ1-1 - - TRBV18 CASSRLGLRNTEAFF TGTGCCAGCTCCAGACTAGGGCTAAGGAACACTGAAGCTTTCTTT
TRBJ2-5 TRBD1 - TRBV29-1 CSVELTGLRETQYF TGCAGCGTTGAATTGACAGGGCTTCGAGAGACCCAGTACTTC
TRBJ2-3 - many TRBV7-9 CASSLGADTQYF TGTGCCAGCAGCTTAGGGGCAGATACGCAGTATTTT
TRBJ2-2 TRBD2 many TRBV5-1 CASSLVAGANTGELFF TGCGCCAGCAGCTTGGTTGCGGGAGCGAACACCGGGGAGCTGTTTTTT
TRBJ1-1 TRBD1 many TRBV6-2/TRBV6-3 CASYQPGQGKNTEAFF TGTGCCAGCTACCAGCCCGGACAGGGAAAGAACACTGAAGCTTTCTTT
TRBJ2-3 TRBD2 many TRBV12-3/TRBV12-4 CASSGTSGGTDTQYF TGTGCCAGCAGTGGGACTAGCGGGGGCACAGATACGCAGTATTTT
TRBJ2-3 - many TRBV12-3/TRBV12-4 CASSKGQLYTDTQYF TGTGCCAGCAGCAAAGGACAGCTATACACAGATACGCAGTATTTT
TRBJ2-1 TRBD2 many TRBV7-2 CASSLIGGRDYNEQFF TGTGCCAGCAGCTTAATAGGCGGGAGGGACTACAATGAGCAGTTCTTC